The 14 T cell receptor beta chains listed next were all sequenced from one sample in a study of OX40 agonist ivuxolimab in advanced cancers. Assay: immunoSEQ multiplex PCR; the TCRdb copy retains only in-frame clones and omits some. Among 60,000 to 100,000 clones listed, under 90% were seen once. The sample consisted of CD4+ or CD8+ T cells sorted from blood, taken in a trial of the OX40 agonist ivuxolimab. The receptor set was obtained from an adult with an advanced solid tumor such as melanoma, head and neck, liver or kidney cancer.

The rearrangement joins TRBV28 to TRBJ1-6, with D hard to call. Trimming took 3 bases from V and 2 from J, leaving 17 bases between them. Germline V gene sequence: CDR1 MDHEN, CDR2 SYDVKM. The CDR3 runs 18 residues. CDR3 bases: TGTGCCAGCAGTTTCAGCTCCAGTTTAGATCCCTATAATTCACCCCTCCACTTT. This gives the protein CASSFSSSLDPYNSPLHF.

The rearrangement joins TRBV10-3 to TRBJ1-4; D ambiguous. The length of the CDR3 is 15 residues. Per the germline V gene, CDR1 is ENHRY and CDR2 is SYGVKD. V lost 6 bases to trimming and J lost 0 bases, with 11 bases between them. The CDR3 is CAISPSVATNEKLFF. The CDR3 coding sequence is TGTGCCATCAGCCCTTCAGTAGCAACTAATGAAAAACTGTTTTTT.

The J gene is TRBJ1-6, the V gene TRBV5-1, with D perhaps matching TRBD1 (6 bases). In germline, CDR1 is SGHRS, CDR2 YFSETQ. V was pared by 2 bases and J by 4 bases, with 13 bases between. The CDR3 runs 16 residues. In DNA form, the CDR3 reads TGCGCCAGCAGCTTAAACGATGACAGGTATAATTCACCCCTCCACTTT. As protein: CASSLNDDRYNSPLHF.

This clone was found a few times. V is TRBV11-1 and J is TRBJ2-7, with 7 bases fitting TRBD1. Germline CDR1 is SGHAT and CDR2 is FQDESV (reference sequence). Trimming took 0 bases from V and 3 from J; bases not matched to a gene: 5. The CDR3 is 15 residues long. CDR3 amino acids: CASSLAQGIGYEQYF. As DNA, the CDR3 is TGTGCCAGCAGCTTAGCACAGGGGATAGGCTACGAGCAGTACTTC.

J is TRBJ2-1 and V is TRBV9; D remains unclear. Trimming shortened V by 0 bases and J by 2 bases, and 9 bases separated the two germline ends. CDR1 is SGDLS, CDR2 YYNGEE, per germline. CDR3 length: 15 amino acids. Here the CDR3 reads CASSVGLEPYNEQFF. The CDR3 DNA sequence: TGTGCCAGCAGCGTAGGGCTAGAACCCTACAATGAGCAGTTCTTC.

J is TRBJ2-7 and V is TRBV19; TRBD2 might be the D (6 bases). The V and J ends lost 3 bases and 1 base respectively, with 10 bases between them. Per germline, CDR1 LNHDA and CDR2 SQIVND (reference sequence). The CDR3 contains 14 residues. CDR3 bases: TGTGCCAGTAGTATTCTCGGGAGATCCTACGAGCAGTACTTC. Its translation is CASSILGRSYEQYF.

The chain is built from TRBV7-2 and TRBJ1-5, with D hard to call. With 8 bases removed from V and 9 bases from J, the gap between germline ends came to 11 bases. In germline, CDR1 is SGHTA, CDR2 FQGNSA. The length of the CDR3 is 11 residues. CDR3 coding DNA: TGTGCCAGCGGCCCCCTTGGGCCCCAGCATTTT. Amino acid sequence: CASGPLGPQHF.

The rearrangement joins TRBV6-5 to TRBJ1-2; tentative D call: TRBD1 (6 bases). Trimming shortened V by 1 base and J by 1 base, and 10 bases separated the two germline ends. CDR1 MNHEY and CDR2 SVGAGI come from the germline V gene. This CDR3 is 15 amino acids long. The CDR3 DNA follows: TGTGCCAGCAGTTACTGGCAGGACAGTAACTATGGCTACACCTTC. This gives the protein CASSYWQDSNYGYTF.

CDR3: CAWIAPPGGPTYNEQFF. For the CDR3, the DNA is TGTGCCTGGATCGCCCCCCCCGGGGGACCCACGTATAATGAGCAGTTCTTC. The chain is built from TRBV30 and TRBJ2-1, with D perhaps matching TRBD2 (6 bases). Germline V gene sequence: CDR1 GTSNPN, CDR2 SVGIG (reference sequence). The CDR3 totals 17 residues. V lost 4 bases to trimming and J lost 7 bases, with 26 bases between them.

This chain connects TRBV10-3 to TRBJ2-4; no clear D. Trimming removed 0 bases from V and 0 bases from J, with 9 bases in between. Germline-derived CDR1 and CDR2 are ENHRY and SYGVKD. The CDR3 totals 16 residues. The CDR3 region is CAISESNVIAKNIQYF. The DNA of the CDR3 is TGTGCCATCAGTGAGTCTAACGTAATAGCCAAAAACATTCAGTACTTC.

This chain uses TRBV30 with TRBJ1-5, with 8 bases fitting TRBD1. Trimming removed 3 bases from V and 0 bases from J; junction bases left unmatched: 4. The length of the CDR3 is 15 residues. The germline V gene has CDR1 GTSNPN and CDR2 SVGIG (reference sequence). The CDR3 nucleotides read TGTGCCTGGAGCCAGGGGGCCTATAGCAATCAGCCCCAGCATTTT. Translating gives CAWSQGAYSNQPQHF.

The chain employs TRBV7-2 and TRBJ1-1; D remains ambiguous. Between the trimmed V and J ends, which lost 4 bases and 4 bases, there was a span of 13 bases. CDR3 size: 14 residues. Per germline, CDR1 SGHTA and CDR2 FQGNSA. For the CDR3, the DNA is TGTGCCAGCAGCTCTTCGGTCCGGGGCACTGAAGCTTTCTTT. Translated: CASSSSVRGTEAFF. The entire variable domain, with the rest obtained from reference TRBV7-2 and TRBJ1-1, is as follows: GAGVSQSPSNKVTEKGKDVELRCDPISGHTALYWYRQSLGQGLEFLIYFQGNSAPDKSGLPSDRFSAERTGGSVSTLTIQRTQQEDSAVYLCASSSSVRGTEAFFGQGTRLTVV.

The DNA for the CDR3 is TGTGCCAGCAGTATCCACCGGGGGAACAATGAGCAGTTCTTC. This encodes CASSIHRGNNEQFF. J is TRBJ2-1 and V is TRBV2, with D possibly being TRBD2 (6 bases). V shed 5 bases and J shed 5 bases, with 13 bases lying between them. This CDR3 is 14 amino acids long. Germline V lookup: CDR1 SNHLY, CDR2 FYNNEI.

The V and J genes are TRBV5-6 and TRBJ1-2; 11 bases line up with TRBD1. V lost 3 bases to trimming and J lost 8 bases; unmatched junction nucleotides: 9. The CDR3 runs to 15 residues. Germline V gene lookup returns CDR1 SGHDT and CDR2 YYEEEE. This CDR3 is CASSSAGQGGGGYTF. In nucleotides, the CDR3 is TGTGCCAGCAGCTCGGCGGGACAGGGGGGAGGCGGCTACACCTTC.